This T cell receptor beta chain was sequenced during a study of CD8+ T cells in alopecia areata (dated by TCRdb to the late 2010s). Background on the whole study: The treated patients, all with moderate-to-severe alopecia areata, were enrolled in an open-label pilot trial of oral tofacitinib given at 5 to 10 mg twice daily. Tofacitinib was given for 6 to 18 months, followed by 6 months of follow-up off drug to assess delayed response and recurrence. The SALT score, which quantifies the percentage of affected scalp surface area, was used to measure disease severity in treated patients. In both human patients and the C3H/HeJ mouse model, the study applied high-throughput TCRbeta sequencing to look at T cell clonal expansion in alopecia areata. In humans, TCRbeta sequencing was performed on scalp tissue and on sorted CD4+ and CD8+ peripheral blood T cells from healthy controls and from patients with patchy or totalis/universalis alopecia areata. Biopsies were taken from tofacitinib-treated patients at baseline and again at 4 and 24 weeks into treatment, and several of those patients also had a later scalp biopsy. Clonality in the scalp was compared among normal scalp (n=4), patchy alopecia areata scalp (n=8), and alopecia totalis/universalis scalp (n=8). RNA came from the PAXgene miRNA kit for fixed scalp, the miRNeasy kit for PBMCs, and the RNeasy kit for mouse skin. Amplification of TCRbeta CDR3 regions was done by immunoSEQ multiplex PCR using 35 Vbeta forward primers and 13 Jbeta reverse primers. The investigation overall reported the following: Because the treated cohort was small and had just a single nonresponder, larger studies are needed to establish links between baseline CD8+ expansion and response. Shared TCR sequences between patients were less evident than in mice, which may be partly attributable to HLA diversity in the patient population. Unlike mouse skin, which is dominated by gammadelta T cells, normal human skin has resident alphabeta T cells that are also sequenced, and this complicates analysis of the scalp TCR repertoire. Higher clonality and more expanded CD8+ clones were observed in lesional scalp than in normal scalp, particularly in alopecia totalis/universalis, a finding suggestive of antigenic drive. During tofacitinib treatment, many expanded lesional clones remained in scalp and blood, and this persistence may partly explain relapse after treatment is stopped. Tofacitinib significantly decreased scalp clonality and the number of expanded CD8+ clones among the top 100 scalp clones.

The time point label of this sample denotes: around 4 weeks on oral tofacitinib. According to the study, the label for this sample's treatment or condition signals: oral pan-JAK inhibitor, 5-10 mg twice daily. Peripheral blood and lesional scalp punch biopsies were obtained from patients with alopecia areata. PBMCs were isolated by density centrifugation and stained for CD3, CD4 and CD8, after which CD4+ and CD8+ T cells were sorted on a FACSAria. The germline V gene sets CDR1 to MNHEY and CDR2 to SVGAGI. The V and J ends are trimmed by 4 bases and 6 bases, leaving 13 bases between them. The CDR3 spans 14 residues, from the cysteine through the phenylalanine. Kept here is only the CDR3 DNA, which spans 42 bases and is read in frame from base 1. Preparation of the library involved the immunoSEQ multiplex PCR assay. For TCR sequencing, RNA was extracted from every sample and reverse transcribed into cDNA to serve as template. First-strand cDNA was synthesized with SuperScript III using a 2:1 mix of oligo-dT and random hexamers. A synthetic immune receptor repertoire was used to gauge amplification bias, and whatever bias remained was removed computationally. In the source study's methods: After raw reads were preprocessed to remove errors, the CDR3 was defined following IMGT conventions as running from the conserved cysteine to phenylalanine. Clonality was computed by normalizing Shannon entropy by log2 of the number of productive unique TCRs and subtracting the result from 1. Whether scalp clones were CD4 or CD8 was inferred by matching scalp TCRbeta sequences against CD4 and CD8 repertoires sorted from blood. TCRdb limited this immuneACCESS table to in-frame rearrangements with V and J called. A share of clones is missing; checked studies link under half to unresolved V genes, and the rest is unexplained. The D gene and trimming were derived from the DNA, and the V and J assignments and clone size from that table. A total of about 140,000 clones appear in this sample, nearly 55% of them only once. The ten biggest clones cover approximately 16% of the sample.

Regarding this clone: Its specific antigen is unknown. No clone much larger than this one lies a single base away; base qualities are absent.

This TCR came from a human donor with alopecia areata. The sample consisted of CD8+ T cells sorted from blood, taken at week 4, from a patient treated with tofacitinib. The V and J segments used are TRBV6-5 and TRBJ2-1, with no confident D gene call. The DNA sequence is as follows: TGTGCCAGCAGTTGGGGTAGCAAAGGCAATGAGCAGTTCTTC. It is translated as CASSWGSKGNEQFF.